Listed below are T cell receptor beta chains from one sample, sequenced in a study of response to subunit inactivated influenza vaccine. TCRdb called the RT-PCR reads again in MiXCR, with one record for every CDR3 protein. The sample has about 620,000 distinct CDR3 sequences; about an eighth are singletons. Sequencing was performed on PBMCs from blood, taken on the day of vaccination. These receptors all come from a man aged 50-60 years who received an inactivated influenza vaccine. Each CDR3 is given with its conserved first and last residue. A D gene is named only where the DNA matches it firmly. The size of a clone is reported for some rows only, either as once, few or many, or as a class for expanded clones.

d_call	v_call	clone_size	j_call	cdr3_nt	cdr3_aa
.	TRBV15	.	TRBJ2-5	TGTGCCACCAGCAGAAGGCAGGGACCAGAGACCCAGTACTTC	CATSRRQGPETQYF
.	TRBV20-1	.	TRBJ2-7	TGCAGTGCTAGAGTCGGGCCACCCTCGGGGCAGTACTTC	CSARVGPPSGQYF
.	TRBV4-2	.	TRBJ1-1	TGTGCCAGCAGGAGAGAACCCCTGGGCACTGAAGCTTTCTTT	CASRREPLGTEAFF
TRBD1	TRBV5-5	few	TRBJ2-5	TGTGCCAGCAGCCTACGATTTACAGGGGGCTTCGGAGAGACCCAGTACTTC	CASSLRFTGGFGETQYF
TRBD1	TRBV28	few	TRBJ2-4	TGTGCCAGCAGTCCGGACAGGGTAAACATTCAGTACTTC	CASSPDRVNIQYF
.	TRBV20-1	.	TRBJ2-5	TGCAGTGCACCCGCGTCCGCGGTGAGAGAGACCCAGTACTTC	CSAPASAVRETQYF
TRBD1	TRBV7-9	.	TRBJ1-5	TGTGCCAGCAGCTCAGGGACAGGGCGAGGTCAGCCCCAGCATTTT	CASSSGTGRGQPQHF
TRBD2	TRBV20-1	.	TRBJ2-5	TGCAGTGTAGAGGCGGCTAGCGGGCGCTACCAAGAGACCCAGTACTTC	CSVEAASGRYQETQYF
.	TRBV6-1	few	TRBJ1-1	TGTGCCAGCAGTGAAGGGACAGTAAACACTGAAGCTTTCTTT	CASSEGTVNTEAFF
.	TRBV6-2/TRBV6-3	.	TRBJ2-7	TGTGCCAGCAGTTACTCAGCTCCCGGGAAGACCTACGAGCAGTACTTC	CASSYSAPGKTYEQYF
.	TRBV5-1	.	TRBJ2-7	TGCGCCAGCAGCTTACAGGGTAGGAGCTCCTACGAGCAGTACTTC	CASSLQGRSSYEQYF
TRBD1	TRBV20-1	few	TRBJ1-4	TGCAGTGCTAGAGGGTCGACAGGGACCGAAAAACTGTTTTTT	CSARGSTGTEKLFF
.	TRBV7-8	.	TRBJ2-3	TGTGCCAGCAAAAAGGGACTCCTGCAAGATACGCAGTATTTT	CASKKGLLQDTQYF
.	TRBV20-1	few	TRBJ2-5	TGCAGTGCTAGAGCAGGGGTGTACCAAGAGACCCAGTACTTC	CSARAGVYQETQYF
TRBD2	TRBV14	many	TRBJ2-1	TGTGCCAGCAGCCAAGGGGGACTAGCGGATGAGCAGTTCTTC	CASSQGGLADEQFF
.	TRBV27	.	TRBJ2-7	TGTGCCAGCAGTTTATCGGAAGCGGGCTCTTACGAGCAGTACTTC	CASSLSEAGSYEQYF
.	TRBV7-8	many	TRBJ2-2	TGTGCCAGCAGCTTAGAGTGGGAGAACACCGGGGAGCTGTTTTTT	CASSLEWENTGELFF
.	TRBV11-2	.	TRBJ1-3	TGTGCCAGCAATGCCCCGGACAGACCGGGGCCTGGAAACACCATATATTTT	CASNAPDRPGPGNTIYF
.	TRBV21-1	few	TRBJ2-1	TGTGCCAGCAGCAACCGGGGGGTTCTAGCGATTTACAATGAGCAGTTCTTC	CASSNRGVLAIYNEQFF
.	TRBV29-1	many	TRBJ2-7	TGCAGCGTTGTCAAATTCACAGGGAGAGGGGCCTACGAGCAGTACTTC	CSVVKFTGRGAYEQYF
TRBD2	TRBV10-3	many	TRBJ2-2	TGTGCCATCAGTGGGCTAGCGGGGAACACCGGGGAGCTGTTTTTT	CAISGLAGNTGELFF
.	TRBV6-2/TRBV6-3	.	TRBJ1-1	TGTGCCAGCAGTTACTCGGCCACTGAAGCTTTCTTT	CASSYSATEAFF
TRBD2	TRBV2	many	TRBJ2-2	TGTGCCAGCAGAGGTAGCGGGTACACCGGGGAGCTGTTTTTT	CASRGSGYTGELFF
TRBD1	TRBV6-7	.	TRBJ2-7	TGTGCCAGCAGTCGACCGGGACAGGGAGACGAGCAGTACTTC	CASSRPGQGDEQYF
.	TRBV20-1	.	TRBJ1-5	TGCAGTGCTAGAGCCTCGCGGGCCTTGGGCAATCAGCCCCAGCATTTT	CSARASRALGNQPQHF